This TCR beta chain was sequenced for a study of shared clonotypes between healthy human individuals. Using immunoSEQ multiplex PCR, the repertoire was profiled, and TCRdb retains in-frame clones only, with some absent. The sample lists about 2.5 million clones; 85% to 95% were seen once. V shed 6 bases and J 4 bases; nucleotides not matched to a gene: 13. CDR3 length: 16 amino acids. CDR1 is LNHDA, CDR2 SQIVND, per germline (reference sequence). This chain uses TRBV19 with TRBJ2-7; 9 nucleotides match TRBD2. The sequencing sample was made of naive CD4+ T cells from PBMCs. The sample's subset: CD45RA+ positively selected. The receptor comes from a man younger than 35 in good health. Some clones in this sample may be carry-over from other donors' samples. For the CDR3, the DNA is TGTGCCAGTAGCTCCTTCGGGCGTAGCGGGAGTTACGAGCAGTACTTC. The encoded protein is CASSSFGRSGSYEQYF.